One T cell receptor beta chain is described in this entry. The sample originates from a study of technical replicates of blood from a handful of donors. The protocol was immunoSEQ multiplex PCR, while the TCRdb copy is restricted to in-frame clones and leaves out a portion. The sample records about 69,000 clones, over 80% being singletons. This TCR derives from a human donor in good health. Some clones in this sample may be carry-over from other donors' samples. The sample was PBMCs.

CDR3 region: CASSPPGGAGNQPQHF. The DNA of the CDR3 is TGTGCCAGCTCACCCCCAGGGGGCGCGGGCAATCAGCCCCAGCATTTT. This chain uses TRBV18 with TRBJ1-5, with 8 bases lining up with TRBD1. Germline-derived CDR1 and CDR2 are KGHSH and LQKENI. V dropped 3 bases and J dropped 2; count of bases not matched to a gene: 6. This CDR3 comprises 16 residues.